Below are 3 T cell receptor beta chains sequenced from a single sample in a study of cytomegalovirus exposure and HLA in healthy donors. Produced via immunoSEQ multiplex PCR; TCRdb's table is partial and in-frame only. The profile shows a few hundred thousand clones, around 86% of them singletons. Sequenced input: PBMCs. The receptor set was obtained from a woman aged 18 to 35 in good health and CMV-seronegative.

CDR3 in amino acids: CASKGQGAPEAFF. As DNA, the CDR3 is TGTGCCAGCAAGGGACAGGGGGCCCCTGAAGCTTTCTTT. The genes are TRBV6-5 and TRBJ1-1; 12 nucleotides agree with TRBD1. V lost 7 bases to trimming and J lost 6 bases; unmatched junction nucleotides: 3. Germline CDR1 MNHEY, CDR2 SVGAGI. The CDR3 runs 13 residues.

This clone was recorded once. The chain joins TRBV10-3 to TRBJ2-7, with TRBD1 matching 7 bases. This CDR3 has 15 amino acids. Trimming removed 6 bases from V and 0 bases from J; junction bases left unmatched: 8. Germline CDR1 is ENHRY and CDR2 is SYGVKD. The CDR3 DNA reads as TGTGCCATCAGAACATTACAGGGGACCTCCTACGAGCAGTACTTC. Amino acid sequence: CAIRTLQGTSYEQYF.

V gene TRBV9 combines with J gene TRBJ2-3; the D gene is possibly TRBD2 (6 bases). V was pared by 5 bases and J by 0 bases, with 7 bases between. The CDR3 spans 13 residues. CDR1 is SGDLS, CDR2 YYNGEE, per germline. This chain's CDR3 is CASRSGSTDTQYF. As DNA, the CDR3 is TGTGCCAGCAGAAGCGGGAGCACAGATACGCAGTATTTT.